What follows describes a single T cell receptor beta chain. Per the original methods: It was from reference gene primer amplification that nucleated cell counts were estimated. Assay: immunoSEQ multiplex PCR; the TCRdb copy retains only in-frame clones and omits some. V, J and clone size derive from that table, while D and trimming were established from the DNA sequence. The repertoire includes roughly 15,000 clones, about 87% of them detected once, and approximately 9.6% sits in the top ten. The record originates from a study of blood T cell repertoires in COVID-19. Overall study: T cells, B-cell-depleted T cells, or PBMCs provided the cDNA or gDNA that served as material.

The germline V and J ends were trimmed by 4 bases and 5 bases, with 26 bases remaining between them. The CDR3 is 18 residues long. The germline CDR1 and CDR2 sequences are LNHDA and SQIVND (reference sequence). Sequenced input: peripheral blood. This clonotype was obtained from a human donor in a cohort sampled during active COVID-19. V usage is TRBV19 and J usage is TRBJ1-1; D is perhaps TRBD1 (5 bases). The CDR3 loop reads CASSKRVGGTGRNTEAFF. DNA for the CDR3: TGTGCCAGTAGTAAACGGGTCGGGGGGACGGGCAGGAATACTGAAGCTTTCTTT.